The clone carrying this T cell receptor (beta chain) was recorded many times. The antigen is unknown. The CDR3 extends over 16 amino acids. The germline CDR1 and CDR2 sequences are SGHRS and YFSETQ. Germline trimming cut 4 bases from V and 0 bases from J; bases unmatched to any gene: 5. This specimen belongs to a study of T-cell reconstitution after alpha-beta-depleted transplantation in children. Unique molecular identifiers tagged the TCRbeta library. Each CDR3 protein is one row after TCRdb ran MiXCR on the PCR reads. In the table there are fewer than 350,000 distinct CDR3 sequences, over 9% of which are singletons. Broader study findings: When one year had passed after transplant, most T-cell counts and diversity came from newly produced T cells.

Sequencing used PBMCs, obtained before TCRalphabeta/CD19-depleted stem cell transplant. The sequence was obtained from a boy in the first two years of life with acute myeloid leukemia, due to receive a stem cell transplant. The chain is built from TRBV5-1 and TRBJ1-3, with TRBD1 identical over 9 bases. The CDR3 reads CASSLGTGTSGNTIYF. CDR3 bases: TGCGCCAGCAGCCTTGGGACAGGGACCTCTGGAAACACCATATATTTT.